This entry lists 15 T cell receptor beta chains sequenced from one sample in a study of CD8 T cells in ankylosing spondylitis. No antigen is known for these receptors. TCRdb analysed the 5' RACE reads with MiXCR anew, one entry per CDR3 protein. The sample holds fewer than 750,000 distinct CDR3 sequences, around 20% seen once. The study, taken as a whole, reports: A TCR beta motif made of fewer than ten highly homologous variants seemed typical of ankylosing spondylitis blood.

The sequenced sample consisted of blood, either unsorted or a sorted T cell fraction (not recorded which). The receptors originated from a male donor with ankylosing spondylitis.

The chain carries TRBV6-1 and TRBJ1-5; TRBD1 is a possible D gene (5 bases). Germline V lookup: CDR1 MNHNS, CDR2 SASEGT. Trimming removed 6 bases from V and 7 bases from J, with 16 bases in between. CDR3 length equals 14 residues. CDR3 coding DNA: TGTGCCAGCAGCTCCGGGGCCCGGAGACAGCCCCAGCATTTT. This codes for CASSSGARRQPQHF.

This clonotype showed up just a few times. This chain uses TRBV29-1 with TRBJ1-1, with 7 bases lining up with TRBD1. V trimming: 4 bases; J trimming: 3 bases; junction bases outside the gene matches: 11. Germline assignment: CDR1 SQVTM and CDR2 ANQGSEA. This CDR3 region has 15 residues. CDR3 in amino acids: CSVGRGPVPDTEAFF. In nucleotides, the CDR3 is TGCAGCGTTGGGAGGGGGCCGGTACCGGACACTGAAGCTTTCTTT. Filled out from reference TRBV29-1 and TRBJ1-1, the complete variable domain reads SAVISQKPSRDICQRGTSLTIQCQVDSQVTMMFWYRQQPGQSLTLIATANQGSEATYESGFVIDKFPISRPNLTFSTLTVSNMSPEDSSIYLCSVGRGPVPDTEAFFGQGTRLTVV.

This clonotype was observed a handful of times. As DNA, the CDR3 is TGTGCCTGGGAAGGGGGCCAATGGAATGAGCAGTTCTTC. This encodes CAWEGGQWNEQFF. The chain is built from TRBV30 and TRBJ2-1; 7 bases align to TRBD1. Germline CDR1 is GTSNPN and CDR2 is SVGIG (reference sequence). V trimming: 5 bases; J trimming: 7 bases; junction bases outside the gene matches: 8. The CDR3 runs to 13 residues.

The chain couples TRBV6-4 to TRBJ2-3, with D maybe TRBD2 (5 bases). V was trimmed by 4 bases and J by 1 base, leaving 18 bases between them. The CDR3 runs 17 residues. Germline lookup yields CDR1 MRHNA and CDR2 SNTAGT. The DNA for the CDR3 is TGTGCCAGCAGTGGATCCACTAGGCGGACCGGCACAGATACGCAGTATTTT. Its translation: CASSGSTRRTGTDTQYF.

The V gene is TRBV5-1, the J gene TRBJ1-1, with no clear D. The CDR3 consists of 12 residues. V lost 4 bases, J lost 1 base, and 5 bases lay in between. From germline, CDR1 is SGHRS and CDR2 YFSETQ. The CDR3 sequence is CASSKENTEAFF. The CDR3 bases are TGCGCCAGCAGCAAGGAGAACACTGAAGCTTTCTTT.

The V and J genes are TRBV5-1 and TRBJ2-1; 7 bases are a match to TRBD2. Trimming took 2 bases from V and 4 from J; bases not matched to a gene: 6. From germline, CDR1 is SGHRS and CDR2 YFSETQ. This CDR3 has 15 amino acids. CDR3 in amino acids: CASSLQLAIYNEQFF. The CDR3 DNA reads TGCGCCAGCAGCTTACAACTAGCGATATACAATGAGCAGTTCTTC.

This clonotype was counted ten times or more. This rearrangement joins TRBV7-3 to TRBJ2-1; TRBD1 or TRBD2 may be the D gene (6 bases each). The CDR3 covers 15 residues. V dropped 5 bases and J dropped 4 bases, with 15 bases sitting between them. Germline V lookup: CDR1 SGHTA, CDR2 FQGTGA. The CDR3 DNA is TGTGCCAGCAGCCAACAGGGTCGGGAGTACAATGAGCAGTTCTTC. It yields the protein CASSQQGREYNEQFF.

The sample holds a few counts of this clonotype. The chain links TRBV12-3 or TRBV12-4 to TRBJ1-5; 7 nucleotides match TRBD1. Trimming took 6 bases from V and 3 from J; bases not matched to a gene: 8. This CDR3 is built from 15 residues. For the CDR3, the DNA is TGTGCCAGCAGCGGACAGGCATCTTTCAATCAGCCCCAGCATTTT. This codes for CASSGQASFNQPQHF.

There are many counts of this clonotype. J is TRBJ2-5 and V is TRBV29-1; D ambiguous. Germline CDR1 SQVTM, CDR2 ANQGSEA. V gave up 4 bases and J gave up 2 bases, with 8 bases separating them. This CDR3 comprises 12 residues. DNA for the CDR3: TGCAGCGTTGGGGCAGGACAAGAGACCCAGTACTTC. The encoded protein is CSVGAGQETQYF.

This clonotype has only a few counts. The chain uses TRBV20-1 and TRBJ2-7, with D perhaps TRBD2 (6 bases). Trimming stripped 6 bases from V and 1 base from J, with 22 bases between. Looked up from germline, CDR1 is DFQATT and CDR2 is SNEGSKA (reference sequence). This CDR3 comprises 16 residues. The CDR3 loop is CSARGVGGRLSYEQYF. CDR3 nucleotide sequence: TGCAGTGCCCGAGGGGTCGGAGGGCGCCTTTCCTACGAGCAGTACTTC.

The chain is built from TRBV6-2 or TRBV6-3 and TRBJ1-3; D unresolved. The CDR3 has 15 residues. The germline V gene encodes CDR1 MNHEY and CDR2 SVGEGT. The V end lost 2 bases, the J end lost 4 bases, and 12 bases lay between the germline ends. The CDR3 DNA follows: TGTGCCAGCAGTTACGCCGACGGAGTGGGAAACACCATATATTTT. The encoded protein is CASSYADGVGNTIYF.

This clonotype was observed a few times. The chain is built from TRBV20-1 and TRBJ1-5; no reliable D call. Per germline, CDR1 DFQATT and CDR2 SNEGSKA (reference sequence). V was cut by 4 bases and J by 4 bases, with 8 bases left in between. The CDR3 is 12 amino acids. The CDR3 DNA reads TGCAGTGCTAAAGCCCTGAATCAGCCCCAGCATTTT. Protein product: CSAKALNQPQHF.

This clonotype showed up just a few times. The chain is built from TRBV6-1 and TRBJ2-7, with TRBD2 as a possible D gene (6 bases). V was trimmed by 6 bases and J by 3 bases, leaving 12 bases between them. Germline V gives CDR1 MNHNS, CDR2 SASEGT. The CDR3 loop spans 13 amino acids. The CDR3 here is CASRSGLDYEQYF. Written as DNA, the CDR3 is TGTGCCAGCAGGTCGGGACTCGACTACGAGCAGTACTTC.

There are a few counts of this clonotype. The DNA for the CDR3 is TGTGCCAGCAGTGAAGGGCTCCCACCCTACGAGCAGTACTTC. This translates into CASSEGLPPYEQYF. The rearrangement uses TRBV2 and TRBJ2-7; D not certain. Trimming shortened V by 1 base and J by 2 bases, and 9 bases separated the two germline ends. Germline CDR1 is SNHLY and CDR2 is FYNNEI. CDR3 size: 14 residues.

This clonotype was observed at least ten times. This chain joins TRBV12-3 or TRBV12-4 and TRBJ1-1; D is uncertain. Trimming cost V 8 bases and J 4 bases, with 23 bases left between them. CDR3 length: 16 residues. This CDR3 is CASSRGGELRSTEAFF. The CDR3 DNA reads as TGTGCCAGCTCCCGGGGTGGCGAACTGAGGTCCACTGAAGCTTTCTTT.